Described below is a single TCR beta chain sequence and its context. The antigen is not known. This sample was included in a study of identical twins. Study findings and constraints: Less excess twin sharing appeared in beta out-of-frame sequences. For zero-insertion analyses, partial confounding could come from invariant MAIT and iNKT cells. Model-predicted out-of-frame TCR alpha sharing fell below observed values in monozygotic twins.

Through template switching, a universal primer site was introduced, and the cDNA contained unique molecular identifiers. TCRdb used MiXCR to reprocess the 5' RACE reads, holding one entry per CDR3 protein. The data contain roughly 1.6 million distinct CDR3 sequences, around 29% of them singletons. Germline V CDR1 and CDR2: SEHNR, FQNEAQ (reference sequence). This CDR3 has 16 amino acids. The ends were cut back, 2 bases at V and 1 base at J, with 13 bases in the middle. The chain has TRBV7-9 and TRBJ2-3; tentative D call: TRBD1 (5 bases). The material sequenced was cord blood. The clonotype originates from a newborn girl in good health. The CDR3 DNA is TGTGCCAGCAGCTTAAGAGGCAGGGTAGGCACAGATACGCAGTATTTT. Its translation is CASSLRGRVGTDTQYF.